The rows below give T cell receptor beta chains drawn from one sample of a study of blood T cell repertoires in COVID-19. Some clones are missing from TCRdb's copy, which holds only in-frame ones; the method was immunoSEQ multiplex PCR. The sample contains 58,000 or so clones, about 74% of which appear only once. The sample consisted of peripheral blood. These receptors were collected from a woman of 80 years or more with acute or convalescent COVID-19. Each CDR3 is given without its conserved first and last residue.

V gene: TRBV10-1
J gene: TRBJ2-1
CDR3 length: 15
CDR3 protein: ASSESRGGVSYNEQF

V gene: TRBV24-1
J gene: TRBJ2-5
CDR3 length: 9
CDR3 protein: ATATTETQY

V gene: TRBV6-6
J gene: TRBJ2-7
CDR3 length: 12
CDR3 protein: ASSYNQASYEQY

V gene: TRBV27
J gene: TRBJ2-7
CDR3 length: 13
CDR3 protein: ASSLKGFNYYEQY

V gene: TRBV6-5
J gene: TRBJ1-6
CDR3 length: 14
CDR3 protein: ASSYTGQGSNSPLH

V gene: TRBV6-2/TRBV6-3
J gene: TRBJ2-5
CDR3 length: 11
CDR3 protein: ASSPLALETQY

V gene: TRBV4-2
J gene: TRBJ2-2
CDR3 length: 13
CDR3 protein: ASSQDPRGAGELF

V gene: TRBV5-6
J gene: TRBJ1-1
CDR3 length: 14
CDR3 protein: ASSPGTGAYVAEAF

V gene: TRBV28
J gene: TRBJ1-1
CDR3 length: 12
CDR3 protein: ASSIQTGATEAF

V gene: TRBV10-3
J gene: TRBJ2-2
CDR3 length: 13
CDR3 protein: AISELAGQTGELF

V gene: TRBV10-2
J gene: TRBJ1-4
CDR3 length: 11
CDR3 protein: ATGSGRVEKLF

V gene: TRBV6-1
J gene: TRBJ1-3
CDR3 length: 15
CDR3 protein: ASSDVWTGSTGNTIY

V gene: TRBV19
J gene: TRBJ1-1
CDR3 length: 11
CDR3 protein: ASSIGAAHEAF

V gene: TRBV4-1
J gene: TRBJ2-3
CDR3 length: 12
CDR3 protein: ASSQGLPRDTQY

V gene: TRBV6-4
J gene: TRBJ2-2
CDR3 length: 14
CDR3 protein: ASSDSWTGVGGELF

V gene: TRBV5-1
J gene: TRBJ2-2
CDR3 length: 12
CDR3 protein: ASSFAGNTGELF

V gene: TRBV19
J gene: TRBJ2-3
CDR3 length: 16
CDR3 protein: ASSISEVRTSLTDTQY

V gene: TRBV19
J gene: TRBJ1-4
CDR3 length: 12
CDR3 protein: ASNLRAGDEKLF

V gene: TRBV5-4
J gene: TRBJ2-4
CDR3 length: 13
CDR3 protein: ASSVTGQGKNIQY

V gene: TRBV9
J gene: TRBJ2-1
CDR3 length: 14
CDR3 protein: ASSGGLGVDNNEQF

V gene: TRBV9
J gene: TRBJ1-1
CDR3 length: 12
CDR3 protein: ASSPRRRVTEAF

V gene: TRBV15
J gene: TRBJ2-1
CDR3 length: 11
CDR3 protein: AIPGLAANEQF

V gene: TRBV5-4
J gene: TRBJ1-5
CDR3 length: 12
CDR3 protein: ASSFAGVAQPQH

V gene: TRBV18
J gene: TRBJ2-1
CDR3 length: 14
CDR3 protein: ASSPSEREWSHEQF

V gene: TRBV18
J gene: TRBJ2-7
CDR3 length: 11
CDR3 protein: ASSPRGPFEQY

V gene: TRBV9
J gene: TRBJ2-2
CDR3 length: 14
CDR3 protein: ASSGRVDPNTGELF

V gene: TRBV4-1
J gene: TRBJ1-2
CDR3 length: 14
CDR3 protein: ASSQDEAGTYYGYT

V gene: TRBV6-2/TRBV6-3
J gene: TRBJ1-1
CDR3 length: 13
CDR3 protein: ASSYSKAAGTEAF

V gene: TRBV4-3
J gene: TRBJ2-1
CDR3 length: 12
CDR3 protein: ASSQILAGNEQF

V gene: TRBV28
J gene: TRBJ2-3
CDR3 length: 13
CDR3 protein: ASRPDTTLTDTQY

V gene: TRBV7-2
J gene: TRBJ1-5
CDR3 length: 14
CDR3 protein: ASSLGGQISNQPQH

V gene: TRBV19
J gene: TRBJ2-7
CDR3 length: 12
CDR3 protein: ASSTQRTSGEQY

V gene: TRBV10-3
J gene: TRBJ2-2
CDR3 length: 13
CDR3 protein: AISPRGTNTGELF

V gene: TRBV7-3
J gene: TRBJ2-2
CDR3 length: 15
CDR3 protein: ASSSRTGRFYSGELF

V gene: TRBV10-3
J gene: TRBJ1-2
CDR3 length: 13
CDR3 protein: AIRRLVGGTTGYT

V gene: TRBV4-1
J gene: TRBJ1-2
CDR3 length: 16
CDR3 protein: ASSQGVSGTGARDGYT

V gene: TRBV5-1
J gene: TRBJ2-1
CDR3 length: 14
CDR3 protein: ASSLVIAGAYNEQF

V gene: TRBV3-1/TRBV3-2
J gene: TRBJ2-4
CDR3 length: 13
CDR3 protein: ASSLDFLAKNIQY

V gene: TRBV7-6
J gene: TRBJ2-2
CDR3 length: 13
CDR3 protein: ASSSIPGGTGELF

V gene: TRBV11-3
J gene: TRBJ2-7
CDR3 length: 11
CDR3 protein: ASSKALAGEQY

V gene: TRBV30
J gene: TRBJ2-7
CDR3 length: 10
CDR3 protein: AWSGGRHEQY

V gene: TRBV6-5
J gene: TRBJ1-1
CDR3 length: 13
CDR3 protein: ASSPRQRLNTEAF

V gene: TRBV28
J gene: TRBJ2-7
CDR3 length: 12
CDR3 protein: ASSSLAESYEQY

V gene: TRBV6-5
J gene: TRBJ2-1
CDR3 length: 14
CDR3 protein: ASSSPTSGRLNEQF

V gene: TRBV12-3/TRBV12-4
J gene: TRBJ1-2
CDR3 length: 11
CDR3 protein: ASSQQGNYGYT

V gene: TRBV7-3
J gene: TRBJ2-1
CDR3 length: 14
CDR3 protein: ASSLSGASSYNEQF

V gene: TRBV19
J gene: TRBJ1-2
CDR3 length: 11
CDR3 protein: ASSILAESGYT

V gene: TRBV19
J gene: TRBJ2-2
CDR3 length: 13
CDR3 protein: ASSRRQGSTGELF

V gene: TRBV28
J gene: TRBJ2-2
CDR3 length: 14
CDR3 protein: ASSMTGVANTGELF

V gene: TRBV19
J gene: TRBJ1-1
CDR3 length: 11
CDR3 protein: ASSSGVATEAF

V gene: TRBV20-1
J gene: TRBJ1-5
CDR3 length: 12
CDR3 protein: SASGQGAWQPQH

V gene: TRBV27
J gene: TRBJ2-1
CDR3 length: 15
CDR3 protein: ASSPTPGTSGSNEQF

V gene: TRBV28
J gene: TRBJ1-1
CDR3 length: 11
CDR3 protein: ASSPGGNTEAF

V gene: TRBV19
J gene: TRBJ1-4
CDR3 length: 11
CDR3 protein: ASKQGANEKLF